In this sample, the clone carrying this TCR beta chain turned up a few times. The data belong to a study of response to subunit inactivated influenza vaccine. The V end was cut by 0 bases, the J end by 6 bases, with 10 bases between. The CDR3 covers 15 residues. Germline V gene data show CDR1 as SGHRS and CDR2 as YFSETQ. Each CDR3 protein is one row after TCRdb ran MiXCR on the RT-PCR reads. The table shows about 530,000 distinct CDR3 sequences, with over 10% occurring only once. The source material was PBMCs from blood, sampled roughly 48 days after vaccination. The chain uses TRBV5-1 and TRBJ1-6; D is unresolved. This sequence was found in a man in his fifties who received an inactivated influenza vaccine. In nucleotides, the CDR3 is TGCGCCAGCAGCTTGGCCGATGGCTTTAATTCACCCCTCCACTTT. Protein: CASSLADGFNSPLHF.